This section outlines one T cell receptor (beta chain) sequence together with its context. Treatment in this sample: oral pan-JAK inhibitor, 5-10 mg twice daily. Germline CDR1 is SGHNT and CDR2 is YYREEE (reference sequence). V lost 0 bases to trimming and J lost 2 bases, with 12 bases between them. CDR3 size: 15 residues. Reverse transcribed after extraction, RNA yielded cDNA as the sequencing template. Produced via immunoSEQ multiplex PCR; TCRdb's table is partial and in-frame only. The profile shows about 76,000 clones, around 65% of them singletons. This entry comes from a study of CD8+ T cells in alopecia areata.

The TCR sequence derives from a human donor with alopecia areata. The gene calls are TRBV5-4 and TRBJ2-7, with D maybe TRBD2 (6 bases). This specimen consisted of CD8+ T cells sorted from blood, obtained at week 24, from a patient treated with tofacitinib. CDR3 residues: CASSLEREPTYEQYF. CDR3 in DNA: TGTGCCAGCAGCTTGGAACGGGAGCCCACCTACGAGCAGTACTTC.